This T cell receptor (beta chain) stems from a study of T cells expressing NK-cell markers. The wider study: Repertoire data for TCR beta were derived from sorted T cells (CD3+CD56+NKG2C+, CD3+CD56+NKG2C- and CD3+CD56-NKG2C+).

Making the TCR beta cDNA relied on 5'RACE template switching with UMIs. For each CDR3 protein, TCRdb gives one entry from its re-call of the 5' RACE reads, without DNA. The sample's table shows 140,000 or so distinct CDR3 sequences. General study findings and limits: The dominant NKG2C+ clonotypes represented roughly 1.0-7.5% of CD8+ T cells in over 5 donors. Four donors likewise had their CD3+CD56-NKG2C+ fraction led by these clonotypes.

Per the germline V gene, CDR1 is SEHNR and CDR2 is FQNEAQ (reference sequence). This CDR3 is 13 amino acids long. To note about this clonotype: Antigen specificity is unknown.

The TCR sequence derives from a man between 18 and 29 years old in good health. The sample taken for sequencing was blood T cells: a sorted CD56 or NKG2C T cell subset, CD4+ or CD8+ T cells, or bulk PBMC T cells (not recorded which). The V and J genes are TRBV7-9 and TRBJ2-1. The CDR3: CASSSDSDDEQFF.